These T cell receptor beta chains were read from a single sample in a study of T-cell reconstitution after alpha-beta-depleted transplantation in children. TCRdb re-called the PCR reads through MiXCR, storing one row per CDR3 protein. This table holds 350,000 to 450,000 distinct CDR3 sequences, about 20% found once. This sample comprised PBMCs from the stem cell graft donor, obtained from the stem cell graft. The receptors derive from a human donor who donated a stem cell graft to a child with acute myeloid leukemia. The CDR3 runs from the conserved cysteine through the conserved F or W. D genes are given only for firm matches. Clone sizes are given selectively: once, few, many, or a class where the clone is expanded.

v_call	d_call	j_call	clone_size	cdr3_nt	cdr3_aa
TRBV21-1	-	TRBJ2-3	many	TGTGCCAGCAGCACCAGACTAGCGGGAACCACAGATACGCAGTATTTT	CASSTRLAGTTDTQYF
TRBV29-1	TRBD2	TRBJ2-3	few	TGCAGCGTTGGTCAACTAGCGGGAGGGGGAGATACGCAGTATTTT	CSVGQLAGGGDTQYF
TRBV7-9	TRBD2	TRBJ2-1	-	TGTGCCAGCAGCTTAGCAGGGACTAGCGGGAGTAAGAATGAGCAGTTCTTC	CASSLAGTSGSKNEQFF
TRBV29-1	TRBD2	TRBJ2-7	many	TGCAGCGGTTCGACGCGACTAGCGGACAACTACGAGCAGTACTTC	CSGSTRLADNYEQYF
TRBV29-1	TRBD2	TRBJ2-1	many	TGCAGCGGTCGGACTAGCGGCCACAATGAGCAGTTCTTC	CSGRTSGHNEQFF
TRBV20-1	TRBD1	TRBJ2-7	many	TGCAGTGCTAGGGCCGAGACAGGGCCCTACGAGCAGTACTTC	CSARAETGPYEQYF
TRBV12-3/TRBV12-4	-	TRBJ1-1	-	TGTGCCAGCAGTTTAGACTTAGGAGGTCGGGCTTTCTTT	CASSLDLGGRAFF
TRBV25-1	-	TRBJ2-7	-	TGTGCCAGCTCCTGGACAGTCTACGAGCAGTACTTC	CASSWTVYEQYF
TRBV6-5	TRBD2	TRBJ2-2	many	TGTGCCAGCAGTTACTCAGGCGGGAGGGCGGAGAACACCGGGGAGCTGTTTTTT	CASSYSGGRAENTGELFF
TRBV5-1	-	TRBJ2-7	-	TGCGCCAGCAGCTTGGATTGGGACTACGAGCAGTACTTC	CASSLDWDYEQYF
TRBV10-3	-	TRBJ2-1	many	TGTGCCATCACAAGGAGAGCTAGCTCCTACAATGAGCAGTTCTTC	CAITRRASSYNEQFF
TRBV12-3/TRBV12-4	-	TRBJ2-7	many	TGTGCCAGCAGCCGGGTCGGAGGCGAGCAGTACTTC	CASSRVGGEQYF
TRBV27	-	TRBJ1-6	few	TGTGCCAGCGGAAATTCACCCCTCCACTTT	CASGNSPLHF
TRBV6-5	-	TRBJ2-7	-	TGTGCCAGCAGTTCGTTCCCTGAGGGCGAGCAGTACTTC	CASSSFPEGEQYF
TRBV29-1	-	TRBJ2-1	many	TGCAGCGTTGAAGGTGGGGCCGACCACTCCTACAATGAGCAGTTCTTC	CSVEGGADHSYNEQFF
TRBV20-1	-	TRBJ2-1	many	TGCAGTGCTAGAGTGCGGGCTACCTACAATGAGCAGTTCTTC	CSARVRATYNEQFF
TRBV7-2	TRBD1	TRBJ2-3	few	TGTGCCAGCAGCTATGGACAGGTGGCAGATACGCAGTATTTT	CASSYGQVADTQYF
TRBV5-5	TRBD2	TRBJ2-1	-	TGTGCCAGCAGCCTGACCCCGGGACTAGACTACAATGAGCAGTTCTTC	CASSLTPGLDYNEQFF
TRBV27	-	TRBJ1-5	few	TGTGCCAGCAGTACTACCAGGGCGGGCAGTTTTAGCAATCAGCCCCAGCATTTT	CASSTTRAGSFSNQPQHF
TRBV5-1	-	TRBJ1-2	few	TGCGCCAGCAGCTTGGAAGGGGCGGGTGGCTACACCTTC	CASSLEGAGGYTF
TRBV20-1	-	TRBJ2-1	few	TGCAGTGCTAGAGATGTCCGAAACAATGAGCAGTTCTTC	CSARDVRNNEQFF
TRBV2	-	TRBJ2-1	-	TGTGCCAGCAGCAGTCGGGGCGGCTACAATGAGCAGTTCTTC	CASSSRGGYNEQFF
TRBV28	TRBD2	TRBJ2-1	many	TGTGCCAGCAGTCCTTTCCGAAGCGGGAGGGCCGGCAATGAGCAGTTCTTC	CASSPFRSGRAGNEQFF
TRBV20-1	TRBD1	TRBJ2-1	many	TGCAGTGCTAGAGACGGACAGGGTATTCGGCAAGGGCAGTTCTTC	CSARDGQGIRQGQFF
TRBV6-5	-	TRBJ2-5	few	TGTGCCAGCAGTTACTTCCGACTGGATAAGGAAGAGACCCAGTACTTC	CASSYFRLDKEETQYF
TRBV20-1	-	TRBJ2-1	many	TGCAGTGCTAGTCCGGAAAGTCATGAGCAGTTCTTC	CSASPESHEQFF
TRBV29-1	TRBD1	TRBJ2-2	many	TGCAGCGCTCAGGGGGCCGGGGAGCTGTTTTTT	CSAQGAGELFF
TRBV20-1	-	TRBJ2-5	few	TGCAGTGCTGGACGGACCATCCAAGAGACCCAGTACTTC	CSAGRTIQETQYF
TRBV5-1	-	TRBJ2-5	-	TGCGCCAGCAGCTTGCATCCGGAAGAGACCCAGTACTTC	CASSLHPEETQYF
TRBV15	TRBD1	TRBJ1-4	-	TGTGCCACCAGCAGGGGACAGGTTGGGAATGAAAAACTGTTTTTT	CATSRGQVGNEKLFF
TRBV6-1	-	TRBJ2-7	-	TGTGCCAGCAGACCCGGGACGGGGCCATACGAGCAGTACTTC	CASRPGTGPYEQYF
TRBV12-3/TRBV12-4	TRBD1	TRBJ2-1	few	TGTGCCAGCAGTTTGGACAGGGGGATGGGGGAGCAGTTCTTC	CASSLDRGMGEQFF
TRBV20-1	-	TRBJ1-4	many	TGCAGTGCTAGAGATGTAGCTAATGAAAAACTGTTTTTT	CSARDVANEKLFF
TRBV9	TRBD2	TRBJ2-5	few	TGTGCCAGCAGCGTAGTGGGAGGGCCCCAAGAGACCCAGTACTTC	CASSVVGGPQETQYF
TRBV10-2	TRBD2	TRBJ2-3	few	TGCGCCAGCAGTGAGCGGGGGGGCCCACTAGGTACGCAGTATTTT	CASSERGGPLGTQYF
TRBV11-2	-	TRBJ1-5	few	TGTGCCAGCAGCTTTGGGACGAGCAATCAGCCCCAGCATTTT	CASSFGTSNQPQHF
TRBV12-3/TRBV12-4	-	TRBJ1-2	-	TGTGCCAGCAGTTTATCCGGACGTTACACCTTC	CASSLSGRYTF
TRBV10-2	TRBD2	TRBJ2-1	many	TGCGCCAGCAGTGACCTAGCGGGAGGGCCTTCCTCCTACAATGAGCAGTTCTTC	CASSDLAGGPSSYNEQFF
TRBV6-1	-	TRBJ1-2	few	TGTGCCAGCAGCCCTGACACAAAATCTGGCTACACCTTC	CASSPDTKSGYTF
TRBV6-5	-	TRBJ1-2	-	TGTGCCAGCAGTTATGTTGGGGGCGCCCCTAAATATGGCTACACCTTC	CASSYVGGAPKYGYTF
TRBV18	TRBD2	TRBJ2-7	many	TGTGCCAGCTCACCAGGACTAGCGGGAGCTTCCTACGAGCAGTACTTC	CASSPGLAGASYEQYF
TRBV20-1	-	TRBJ2-5	-	TGCAGTGCTAGAGATTGGGGTTCGGCAGGGGTAGAGACCCAGTACTTC	CSARDWGSAGVETQYF
TRBV5-1	-	TRBJ1-3	-	TGCGCCAGCAGCTTGGATGGGCGACTTGGAAACACCATATATTTT	CASSLDGRLGNTIYF
TRBV29-1	-	TRBJ1-1	many	TGCAGCGTTACACAATCAATGAACACTGAAGCTTTCTTT	CSVTQSMNTEAFF
TRBV12-3/TRBV12-4	TRBD2	TRBJ2-1	few	TGTGCCAGCAGACCACTCGGACTAGCGGGAGGCGGGGATGAGCAGTTCTTC	CASRPLGLAGGGDEQFF